The 17 T cell receptor beta chains reported below all come from one sample, sequenced in a study of cytomegalovirus exposure and HLA in healthy donors. A multiplex PCR was run with 60 Vbeta primers and 13 Jbeta primers. The repertoire was sequenced with immunoSEQ multiplex PCR; TCRdb's copy has only in-frame clones and lacks some. The sample consists of 95,000 to 150,000 clones, around 75% of them appearing once. Sequencing input: PBMCs. Source of these receptors: a man aged 25-45 years in good health and CMV-seronegative.

The rearrangement uses TRBV4-1 and TRBJ2-2, with 7 bases matching TRBD1. Trimming took 5 bases from V and 0 from J; bases not matched to a gene: 6. CDR3 size: 16 residues. CDR1 and CDR2 (germline): MGHRA, YSYEKL. The CDR3 DNA reads TGCGCCAGCAGCTTACAGGGGAATACGAACACCGGGGAGCTGTTTTTT. This gives the protein CASSLQGNTNTGELFF.

This chain uses TRBV18 with TRBJ1-1; 8 bases fit TRBD1. The germline V gene has CDR1 KGHSH and CDR2 LQKENI. Losses at the gene ends were 3 bases for V and 1 base for J; bases not matched to a gene: 13. The length of the CDR3 is 18 residues. Here the CDR3 reads CASSPRQGANLQNTEAFF. As DNA, the CDR3 is TGTGCCAGCTCACCCAGGCAGGGGGCGAATCTGCAGAACACTGAAGCTTTCTTT.

The chain combines TRBV2 with TRBJ1-6, with D possibly matching TRBD1 (5 bases). CDR1 and CDR2 (germline): SNHLY, FYNNEI. V was cut by 4 bases and J by 10 bases, with 11 bases left in between. CDR3 size: 13 residues. CDR3 protein: CASSVMGGSPLHF. CDR3 DNA sequence: TGTGCCAGCAGTGTGATGGGGGGATCACCCCTCCACTTT.

The table lists this clone with a few counts. The genes are TRBV5-1 and TRBJ2-1, with D unclear. Germline V gene lookup returns CDR1 SGHRS and CDR2 YFSETQ. The CDR3 runs 14 residues. V was trimmed by 4 bases and J by 7 bases, leaving 15 bases between them. The CDR3 DNA sequence: TGCGCCAGCAGCGTGGACCAGGTTGTTAATGAGCAGTTCTTC. It codes for CASSVDQVVNEQFF.

The chain is built from TRBV4-3 and TRBJ2-7; D is perhaps TRBD1 (8 bases). The CDR3 consists of 17 residues. V was shortened by 0 bases and J by 5 bases, with 20 bases between the two germline ends. The germline gives CDR1 LGHNA, CDR2 YSLEER. The CDR3 DNA is TGCGCCAGCAGCCAAGATCTCGTGAGACAGGGGAGGGACGAGCAGTACTTC. It translates to CASSQDLVRQGRDEQYF.

The V and J genes are TRBV19 and TRBJ1-1; D remains ambiguous. This CDR3 contains 13 residues. Germline V gene data show CDR1 as LNHDA and CDR2 as SQIVND (reference sequence). Trimming removed 3 bases from V and 8 bases from J, with 13 bases in between. The CDR3 sequence is CASSIEGDGEAFF. DNA for the CDR3: TGTGCCAGTAGTATTGAGGGTGATGGAGAAGCTTTCTTT.

This clone was picked up one time. The chain joins TRBV7-9 to TRBJ2-2; possible D gene TRBD1, 5 bases. V gave up 3 bases and J gave up 0 bases, with 11 bases separating them. The CDR3 extends over 16 amino acids. Looked up from germline, CDR1 is SEHNR and CDR2 is FQNEAQ (reference sequence). Written as DNA, the CDR3 is TGTGCCAGCAGCTTCCGACAGAACGCGAACACCGGGGAGCTGTTTTTT. It codes for CASSFRQNANTGELFF.

This sequence joins TRBV10-2 and TRBJ1-5, with 7 bases matching TRBD1. Germline V gene data show CDR1 as WSHSY and CDR2 as SAAADI. Trimming cost V 8 bases and J 3 bases; bases outside gene matches: 10. This CDR3 has 15 amino acids. In DNA form, the CDR3 reads TGCGCCAGCGGATTAAGGGACAGCTCCAATCAGCCCCAGCATTTT. It codes for CASGLRDSSNQPQHF.

This clone was seen more than once but under ten times. The V call is TRBV2, the J call TRBJ1-6; 9 bases align to TRBD1. Per the germline V gene, CDR1 is SNHLY and CDR2 is FYNNEI. V was pared by 4 bases and J by 10 bases, with 5 bases of the junction left unmatched. The CDR3 consists of 14 residues. CDR3: CASSGDRGGSPLHF. In DNA, the CDR3 is TGTGCCAGCAGTGGTGACAGGGGGGGGTCACCCCTCCACTTT. Full variable domain (outside the CDR3, taken from reference TRBV2 and TRBJ1-6): EPEVTQTPSHQVTQMGQEVILRCVPISNHLYFYWYRQILGQKVEFLVSFYNNEISEKSEIFDDQFSVERPDGSNFTLKIRSTKLEDSAMYFCASSGDRGGSPLHFGNGTRLTVT.

There are a few counts of this clone. J is TRBJ1-5 and V is TRBV28; no clear D gene. This CDR3 contains 12 residues. Germline-derived CDR1 and CDR2 are MDHEN and SYDVKM. Trimming took 5 bases from V and 10 from J, leaving 12 bases between them. CDR3 DNA sequence: TGTGCCAGCAGTCATACAGTCAGACCCCAGCATTTT. Translated, it gives CASSHTVRPQHF.

The rearrangement uses TRBV5-1 and TRBJ2-5, with 8 bases that match TRBD2. The CDR3 has 14 amino acids. J gave up 3 bases and V 4 bases, and 5 bases lay outside the gene matches. Germline CDR1 SGHRS, CDR2 YFSETQ. The DNA for the CDR3 is TGCGCCAGCAGCCACAAACTAGCGGAAGAGACCCAGTACTTC. Residues: CASSHKLAEETQYF.

This chain uses TRBV4-2 with TRBJ2-3; 10 bases align to TRBD1. Looked up from germline, CDR1 is LGHNA and CDR2 is YNFKEQ. The V and J ends lost 5 bases and 4 bases, in that order; junction bases with no gene match: 6. This CDR3 is 15 amino acids long. This CDR3 reads CASSDQTGGPDTQYF. CDR3 DNA: TGTGCCAGCAGCGACCAGACAGGGGGCCCAGATACGCAGTATTTT.

V is TRBV5-1 and J is TRBJ2-2; TRBD1 agrees at 11 bases. Germline CDR1 SGHRS, CDR2 YFSETQ. The CDR3 is made up of 17 amino acids. V dropped 3 bases and J dropped 8; count of bases not matched to a gene: 12. CDR3: CASSSRWTGGGSGELFF. The DNA of the CDR3 is TGCGCCAGCAGCTCTCGTTGGACAGGGGGCGGATCAGGGGAGCTGTTTTTT.

V usage is TRBV5-1 and J usage is TRBJ2-5; 7 bases line up with TRBD1. J was trimmed by 2 bases and V by 4 bases; bases with no gene match: 2. CDR3 length equals 13 residues. Germline CDR1 is SGHRS and CDR2 is YFSETQ. The CDR3 loop reads CASSQGVQETQYF. The CDR3 coding sequence is TGCGCCAGCAGCCAGGGGGTACAAGAGACCCAGTACTTC.

This chain connects TRBV2 to TRBJ2-5; 7 bases map to TRBD1. Matching the DNA end better, TRBJ2-7 makes the J call doubtful. Germline V lookup: CDR1 SNHLY, CDR2 FYNNEI. The CDR3 has 12 amino acids. The CDR3 DNA is TGTGCCTTTGGAGACAGGGCCTACGAGCAGTACTTC. It is translated as CAFGDRAYEQYF.

V and J are TRBV18 and TRBJ2-7, with a possible D match to TRBD2 (5 bases). Looked up from germline, CDR1 is KGHSH and CDR2 is LQKENI. This CDR3 comprises 11 residues. Trimming took 4 bases from V and 7 from J, leaving 8 bases between them. CDR3: CASSLPGEQYF. The CDR3 DNA reads as TGTGCCAGCTCACTCCCGGGGGAGCAGTACTTC.

The gene calls are TRBV7-8 and TRBJ2-3; D is ambiguous. The V and J ends lost 0 bases and 2 bases respectively, with 3 bases between them. The CDR3 has 13 amino acids. The V gene's germline CDR1 is SGHVS and CDR2 FQNEAQ. CDR3 sequence (DNA): TGTGCCAGCAGCTTAGCCCTCACAGATACGCAGTATTTT. This encodes CASSLALTDTQYF.